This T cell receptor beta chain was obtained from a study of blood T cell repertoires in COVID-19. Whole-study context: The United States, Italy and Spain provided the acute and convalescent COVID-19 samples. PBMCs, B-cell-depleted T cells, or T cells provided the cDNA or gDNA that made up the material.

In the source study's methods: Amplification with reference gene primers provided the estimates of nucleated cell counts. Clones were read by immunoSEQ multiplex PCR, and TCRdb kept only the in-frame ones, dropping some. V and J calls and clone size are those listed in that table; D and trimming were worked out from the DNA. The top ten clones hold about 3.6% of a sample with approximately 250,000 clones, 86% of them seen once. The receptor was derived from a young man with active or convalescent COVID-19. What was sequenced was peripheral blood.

CDR3 loop: CASSLVGTDNEQFF. CDR3 nucleotide sequence: TGTGCCAGCAGCTTAGTTGGGACAGACAATGAGCAGTTCTTC. This chain links TRBV7-2 with TRBJ2-1; TRBD1 aligns across 7 bases. The germline V gene has CDR1 SGHTA and CDR2 FQGNSA. This CDR3 is 14 amino acids long. V dropped 1 base and J dropped 5; count of bases not matched to a gene: 2.